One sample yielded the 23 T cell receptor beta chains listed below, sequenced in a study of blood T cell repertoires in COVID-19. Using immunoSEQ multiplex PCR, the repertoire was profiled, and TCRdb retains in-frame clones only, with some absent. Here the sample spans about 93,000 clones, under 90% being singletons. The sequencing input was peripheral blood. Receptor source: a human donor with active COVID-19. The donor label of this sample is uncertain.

The CDR3 bases are TGTGCCAGTAACGCAGGGTACAATGAGCAGTTCTTC. It translates to CASNAGYNEQFF. V gene TRBV19 combines with J gene TRBJ2-1, with D tentatively TRBD1 (5 bases). V was pared by 7 bases and J by 4 bases, with 8 bases between. Germline values: CDR1 LNHDA, CDR2 SQIVND (reference sequence). This CDR3 contains 12 residues. Looking up the rest from reference TRBV19 and TRBJ2-1 gives the full variable domain: DGGITQSPKYLFRKEGQNVTLSCEQNLNHDAMYWYRQDPGQGLRLIYYSQIVNDFQKGDIAEGYSVSREKKESFPLTVTSAQKNPTAFYLCASNAGYNEQFFGPGTRLTVL.

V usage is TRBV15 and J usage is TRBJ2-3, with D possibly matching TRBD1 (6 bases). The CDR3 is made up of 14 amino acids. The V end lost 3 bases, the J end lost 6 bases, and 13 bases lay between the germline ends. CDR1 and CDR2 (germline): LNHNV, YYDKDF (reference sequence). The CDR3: CATSRMLGADTQYF. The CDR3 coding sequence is TGTGCCACCAGCAGGATGTTGGGGGCGGATACGCAGTATTTT.

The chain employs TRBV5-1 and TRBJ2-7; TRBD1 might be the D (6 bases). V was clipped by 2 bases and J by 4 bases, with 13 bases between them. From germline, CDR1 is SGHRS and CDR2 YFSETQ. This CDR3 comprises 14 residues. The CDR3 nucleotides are TGCGCCAGCAGCTTAAAACGGACAGTGTACGAGCAGTACTTC. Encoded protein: CASSLKRTVYEQYF.

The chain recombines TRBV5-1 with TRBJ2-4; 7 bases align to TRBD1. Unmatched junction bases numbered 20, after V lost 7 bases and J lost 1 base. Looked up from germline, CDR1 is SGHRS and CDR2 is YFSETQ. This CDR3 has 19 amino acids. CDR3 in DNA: TGCGCCAGCGCGCCGGACAGGCGACGCACCCTTAAGGCCAAAAACATTCAGTACTTC. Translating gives CASAPDRRRTLKAKNIQYF.

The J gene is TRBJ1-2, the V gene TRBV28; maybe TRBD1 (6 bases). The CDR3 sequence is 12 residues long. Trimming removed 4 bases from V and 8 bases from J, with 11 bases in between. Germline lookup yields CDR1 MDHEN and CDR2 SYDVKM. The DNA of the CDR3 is TGTGCCAGCAGTTCATACAGGGACGGCTACACCTTC. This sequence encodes CASSSYRDGYTF.

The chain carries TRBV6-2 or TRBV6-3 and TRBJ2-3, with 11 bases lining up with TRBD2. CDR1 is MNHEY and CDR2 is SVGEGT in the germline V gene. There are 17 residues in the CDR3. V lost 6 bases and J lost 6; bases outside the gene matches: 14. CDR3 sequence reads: CASSKSASGGPGDTQYF. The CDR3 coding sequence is TGTGCCAGCAGCAAATCCGCTAGCGGGGGGCCGGGCGATACGCAGTATTTT.

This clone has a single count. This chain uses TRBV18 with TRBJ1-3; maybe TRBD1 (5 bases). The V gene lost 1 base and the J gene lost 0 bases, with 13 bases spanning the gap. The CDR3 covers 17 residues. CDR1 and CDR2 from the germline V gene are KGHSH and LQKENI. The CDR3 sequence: CASSPQGPNRSGNTIYF. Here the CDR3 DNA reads TGTGCCAGCTCACCACAGGGGCCAAACCGCTCTGGAAACACCATATATTTT.

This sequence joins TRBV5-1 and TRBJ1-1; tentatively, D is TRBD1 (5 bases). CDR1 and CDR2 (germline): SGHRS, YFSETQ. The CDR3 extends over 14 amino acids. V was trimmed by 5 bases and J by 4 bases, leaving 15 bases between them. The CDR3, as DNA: TGCGCCAGCAGAACGGCAGGGTTGAGCACTGAAGCTTTCTTT. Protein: CASRTAGLSTEAFF.

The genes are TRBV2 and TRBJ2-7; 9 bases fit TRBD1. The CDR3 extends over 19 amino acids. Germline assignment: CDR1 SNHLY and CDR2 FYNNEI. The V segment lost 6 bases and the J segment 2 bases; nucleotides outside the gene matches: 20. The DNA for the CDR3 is TGTGCCAGCAGGACCCTGGACAGGGGATCCGAACTCTTCACCTACGAGCAGTACTTC. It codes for CASRTLDRGSELFTYEQYF.

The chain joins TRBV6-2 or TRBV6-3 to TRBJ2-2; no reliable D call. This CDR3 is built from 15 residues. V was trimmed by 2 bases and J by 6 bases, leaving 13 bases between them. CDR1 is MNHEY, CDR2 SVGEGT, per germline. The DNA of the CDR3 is TGTGCCAGCAGTTACCGCCCTGACTGGGCCGGGGAGCTGTTTTTT. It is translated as CASSYRPDWAGELFF.

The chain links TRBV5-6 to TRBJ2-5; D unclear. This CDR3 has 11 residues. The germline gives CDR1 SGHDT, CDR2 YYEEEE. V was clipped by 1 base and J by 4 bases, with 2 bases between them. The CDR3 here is CASSLLETQYF. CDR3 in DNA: TGTGCCAGCAGCTTGCTAGAGACCCAGTACTTC.

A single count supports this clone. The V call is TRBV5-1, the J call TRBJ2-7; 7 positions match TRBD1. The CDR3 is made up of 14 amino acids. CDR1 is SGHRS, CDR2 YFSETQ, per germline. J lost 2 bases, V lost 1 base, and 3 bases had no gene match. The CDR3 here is CASSLTGQAYEQYF. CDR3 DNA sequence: TGCGCCAGCAGCTTGACCGGACAGGCCTACGAGCAGTACTTC.

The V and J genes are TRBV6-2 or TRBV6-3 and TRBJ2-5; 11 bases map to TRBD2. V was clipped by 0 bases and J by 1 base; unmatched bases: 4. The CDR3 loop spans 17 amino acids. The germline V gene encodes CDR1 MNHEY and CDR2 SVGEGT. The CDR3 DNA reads TGTGCCAGCAGTTACTCGTTAGCGGGGGGGCCCCAAGAGACCCAGTACTTC. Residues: CASSYSLAGGPQETQYF.

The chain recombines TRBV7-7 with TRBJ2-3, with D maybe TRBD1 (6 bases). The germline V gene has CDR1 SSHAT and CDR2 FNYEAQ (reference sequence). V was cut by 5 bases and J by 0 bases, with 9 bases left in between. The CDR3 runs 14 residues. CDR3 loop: CASSLDRSTDTQYF. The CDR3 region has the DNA TGTGCCAGCAGCCTTGACAGGAGCACAGATACGCAGTATTTT.

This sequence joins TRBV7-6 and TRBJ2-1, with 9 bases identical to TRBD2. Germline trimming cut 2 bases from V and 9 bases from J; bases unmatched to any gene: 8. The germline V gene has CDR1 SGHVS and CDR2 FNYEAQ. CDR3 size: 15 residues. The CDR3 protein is CASSLYAGGPSEQFF. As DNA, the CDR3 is TGTGCCAGCAGCTTATATGCGGGGGGGCCTAGTGAGCAGTTCTTC.

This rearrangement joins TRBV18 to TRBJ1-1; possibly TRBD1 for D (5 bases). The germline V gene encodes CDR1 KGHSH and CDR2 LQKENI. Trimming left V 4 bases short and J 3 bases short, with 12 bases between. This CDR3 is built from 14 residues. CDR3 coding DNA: TGTGCCAGCTCACTGGGACTAATACACACTGAAGCTTTCTTT. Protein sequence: CASSLGLIHTEAFF.

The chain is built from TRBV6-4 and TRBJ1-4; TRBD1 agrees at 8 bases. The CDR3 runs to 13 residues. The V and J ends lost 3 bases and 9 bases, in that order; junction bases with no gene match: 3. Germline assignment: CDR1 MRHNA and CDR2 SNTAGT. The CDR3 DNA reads TGTGCCAGCAGTGATGACAGGGGAAAAAAACTGTTTTTT. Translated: CASSDDRGKKLFF.

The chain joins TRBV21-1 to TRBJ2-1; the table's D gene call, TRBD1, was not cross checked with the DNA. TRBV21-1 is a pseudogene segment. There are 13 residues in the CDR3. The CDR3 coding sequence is TGTGCCAGCAGCAAACCTCAGGGGGGTGAGCAGTTCTTC. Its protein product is CASSKPQGGEQFF.

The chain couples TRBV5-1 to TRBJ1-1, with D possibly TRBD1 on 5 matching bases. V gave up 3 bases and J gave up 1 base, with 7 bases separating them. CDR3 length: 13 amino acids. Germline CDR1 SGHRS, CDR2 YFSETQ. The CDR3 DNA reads TGCGCCAGCAGCTGGACACAGAACACTGAAGCTTTCTTT. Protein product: CASSWTQNTEAFF.

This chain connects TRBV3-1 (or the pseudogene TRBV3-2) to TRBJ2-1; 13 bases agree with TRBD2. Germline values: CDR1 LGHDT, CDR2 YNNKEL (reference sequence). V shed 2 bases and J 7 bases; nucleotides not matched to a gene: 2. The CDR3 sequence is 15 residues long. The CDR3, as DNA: TGTGCCAGCAGCCAAACTAGCGGGGGGGGTAATGAGCAGTTCTTC. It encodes CASSQTSGGGNEQFF.

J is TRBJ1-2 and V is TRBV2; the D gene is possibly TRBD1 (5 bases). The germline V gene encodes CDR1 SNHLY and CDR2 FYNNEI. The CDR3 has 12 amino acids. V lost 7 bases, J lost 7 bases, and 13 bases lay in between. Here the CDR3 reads CASIPGSTGYTF. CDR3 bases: TGTGCCAGCATCCCAGGGTCGACTGGCTACACCTTC.

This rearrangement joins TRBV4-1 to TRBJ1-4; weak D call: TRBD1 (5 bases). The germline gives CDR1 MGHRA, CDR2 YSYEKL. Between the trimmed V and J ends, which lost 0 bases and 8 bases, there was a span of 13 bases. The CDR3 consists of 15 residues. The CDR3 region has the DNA TGCGCCAGCAGCCAAGATCGCGCGACAGTCGAAAAACTGTTTTTT. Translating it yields CASSQDRATVEKLFF.

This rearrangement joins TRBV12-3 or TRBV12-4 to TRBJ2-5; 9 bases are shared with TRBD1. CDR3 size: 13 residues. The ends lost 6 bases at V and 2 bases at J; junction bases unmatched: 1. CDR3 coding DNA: TGTGCCAGCAGAGGACAGGGGCAAGAGACCCAGTACTTC. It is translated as CASRGQGQETQYF.